Listed below are T cell receptor beta chains from one sample, sequenced in a study of regulatory T cells in long-lasting Graves disease. MiXCR, applied by TCRdb to the multiplex PCR reads, yields one record per CDR3 protein. The sample records about 430,000 distinct CDR3 sequences, 20% to 25% being singletons. Source: peripheral blood mononuclear cells (PBMCs), taken when the disease was refractory, from a patient treated with antithyroid drugs. Receptors were obtained from a female donor with Graves disease. CDR3s include the opening cysteine and the closing phenylalanine or tryptophan. Fields, in order: V gene, J gene, CDR3 protein.

TRBV10-3,TRBJ2-7,CAISERGVYEQYF
TRBV4-1,TRBJ2-5,CASSQGLAGGGQETQYF
TRBV12-3/TRBV12-4,TRBJ2-7,CASSLQQGQNEQYF
TRBV6-1,TRBJ1-2,CASIRDEGTVEYGYTF
TRBV11-3,TRBJ2-2,CASSLARWGYTGELFF
TRBV29-1,TRBJ2-7,CSGGDPAYEQYF
TRBV7-2,TRBJ1-5,CASSLVGRDQPQHF
TRBV10-3,TRBJ1-2,CAISESEQVYGYTF
TRBV5-4,TRBJ2-1,CASSFEREVYNEQFF
TRBV28,TRBJ2-1,CASSLYNEQFF
TRBV2,TRBJ2-7,CASSVRGSHEQYF
TRBV5-1,TRBJ2-7,CASSSGTGMLEQYF
TRBV6-4,TRBJ2-2,CASSDLPLTGELFF
TRBV28,TRBJ2-1,CASSLWSSYNEQFF
TRBV27,TRBJ2-6,CASSTGQGAKGANVLTF
TRBV19,TRBJ2-5,CASSVNARALETQYF
TRBV28,TRBJ2-7,CASRLLGQGRYEQYF
TRBV4-2,TRBJ2-4,CASSQVRGSRNIQYF
TRBV12-3/TRBV12-4,TRBJ2-1,CASSLGPRSSYNEQFF
TRBV2,TRBJ2-5,CASSEAGTVQETQYF
TRBV6-2/TRBV6-3,TRBJ2-6,CASSYLLPTGGVSGANVLTF
TRBV9,TRBJ2-6,CASSVGDRSSSGANVLTF
TRBV15,TRBJ2-7,CATSRDNSYEQYF
TRBV6-1,TRBJ2-1,CASSYAGVGNNEQFF
TRBV20-1,TRBJ2-7,CSASLPPYEQYF
TRBV27,TRBJ1-6,CASSLLQGSLHF
TRBV9,TRBJ2-5,CASSVVGGVEETQYF
TRBV7-9,TRBJ2-2,CASRSNIRDGNTGELFF
TRBV5-6,TRBJ2-7,CASSLGGGQFYEQYF
TRBV2,TRBJ2-2,CAKRVTGELFF
TRBV28,TRBJ2-2,CASSLSGLLITGELFF
TRBV12-3/TRBV12-4,TRBJ2-2,CASTGGKAGELFF
TRBV11-2,TRBJ2-3,CASSLDQLLAGPRARDTQYF
TRBV11-2,TRBJ2-7,CASSLTVETLEQYF
TRBV12-3/TRBV12-4,TRBJ2-5,CASSLRWSAQETQYF
TRBV28,TRBJ2-7,CASSSGTSGRSSYEQYF
TRBV20-1,TRBJ1-1,CSARKGAGTLNTEAFF
TRBV12-3/TRBV12-4,TRBJ2-6,CASSRHPSGANVLTF
TRBV2,TRBJ1-1,CASSIDQDRPMNTEAFF
TRBV28,TRBJ2-1,CASSIPGTDNEQFF
TRBV11-2,TRBJ2-2,CASSLGRSNTGELFF
TRBV30,TRBJ1-6,CAWRRIRASPLHF
TRBV15,TRBJ2-5,CATSRDRGAQETQYF
TRBV5-4,TRBJ1-1,CASSWSSNTEAFF
TRBV2,TRBJ2-7,CASSEGRSSYEQYF
TRBV28,TRBJ2-1,CASSPGRLRGYEQFF
TRBV12-3/TRBV12-4,TRBJ1-5,CASSPFNRNQPQHF
TRBV19,TRBJ2-5,CASSILGTGETQYF
TRBV28,TRBJ1-2,CASSFSEINYGYTF
TRBV3-1,TRBJ2-7,CASSQDGLVYEQYF
TRBV29-1,TRBJ2-7,CSVGGGFGEQYF